A selection of T cell receptor beta chains follows, all from one sample in a study of blood T cell repertoires in COVID-19. Here immunoSEQ multiplex PCR was the method, and the copy in TCRdb shows in-frame clones only, minus some. This table has about 120,000 clones, 70% to 80% appearing once. Sequenced material: peripheral blood. These receptors were taken from a human donor in a cohort sampled during active COVID-19. CDR3s include the opening cysteine and the closing phenylalanine or tryptophan. D genes are given only for firm matches. Size values are once, few and many counts, or a class for expanded clones, and some rows have none.

D	V	size	J	DNA	CDR3
-	TRBV5-6	-	TRBJ2-7	TGTGCCAGCAGCAGTACCAGTACCTACGAGCAGTACTTC	CASSSTSTYEQYF
-	TRBV28	-	TRBJ2-7	TGTGCCAGCAGTCCATCTGACACTTACGAGCAGTACTTC	CASSPSDTYEQYF
TRBD1	TRBV29-1	-	TRBJ1-2	TGCAGCGCCGGGACAGGGGCTAACTATGGCTACACCTTC	CSAGTGANYGYTF
TRBD1	TRBV19	-	TRBJ1-1	TGTGCCAGTATGGAGGAATACGGGACAGGGGGTCACCCAAACACTGAAGCTTTCTTT	CASMEEYGTGGHPNTEAFF
TRBD1	TRBV12-3/TRBV12-4	once	TRBJ2-7	TGTGCCAGCAGTTTCAACAGGGGCTACGAGCAGTACTTC	CASSFNRGYEQYF
-	TRBV28	-	TRBJ1-5	TGTGCCAGCGACCCCCAGGGAAGCGGCAATCAGCCCCAGCATTTT	CASDPQGSGNQPQHF
TRBD2	TRBV29-1	-	TRBJ2-5	TGCAGCGTTGTCGGGACTAGCCGCCAAGAGACCCAGTACTTC	CSVVGTSRQETQYF
TRBD2	TRBV5-1	-	TRBJ2-7	TGCGCCAGCAAAGAGCGGGAGGGTCCCCCTTACGAGCAGTACTTC	CASKEREGPPYEQYF
-	TRBV7-8	-	TRBJ2-2	TGTGCCAGCAGCTTAGGAATTAGCGGGAACACCGGGGAGCTGTTTTTT	CASSLGISGNTGELFF
-	TRBV19	-	TRBJ2-7	TGTGCCAGTAGTATAGATGACAGTCGGGAGCAGTACTTC	CASSIDDSREQYF
TRBD1	TRBV6-1	-	TRBJ1-1	TGTGCCAGCAGTGAATGGGGGAGACAGGGTGGGCCCCTCACTGAAGCTTTCTTT	CASSEWGRQGGPLTEAFF
-	TRBV5-4	-	TRBJ2-7	TGTGCCAGCAGCCCAGGTGGGTACGAGCAGTACTTC	CASSPGGYEQYF
-	TRBV18	-	TRBJ1-1	TGTGCCAGCTCACCCCTTGGGACATTAGCATCTGAAGCTTTCTTT	CASSPLGTLASEAFF
TRBD2	TRBV6-5	few	TRBJ2-1	TGTGCCAGCAGTTACCGACGAGCGGGAGAATATGAGCAGTTCTTC	CASSYRRAGEYEQFF
TRBD1	TRBV19	once	TRBJ1-2	TGTGCCAGTAGGACAGGGGTGAGCGGCTACACCTTC	CASRTGVSGYTF
TRBD2	TRBV9	once	TRBJ2-3	TGTGCCAGCAGCGACCAGGGGAGCGGGGGGGATTTAGATACGCAGTATTTT	CASSDQGSGGDLDTQYF
-	TRBV4-1	-	TRBJ2-7	TGCGCCAGCAGCCCCTTACTAGATCACTACGAGCAGTACTTC	CASSPLLDHYEQYF
TRBD1	TRBV28	-	TRBJ1-1	TGTGCCAGCAGGGCAGGGGGCTTCACTGAAGCTTTCTTT	CASRAGGFTEAFF
TRBD1	TRBV2	-	TRBJ2-7	TGTGCCAGCTCCCGAATCCGGGCAGGGGGCGAGCAGTACTTC	CASSRIRAGGEQYF
-	TRBV6-1	few	TRBJ1-2	TGTGCCAGCAGTGAAGTTAGCGGGAACTATGGCTACACCTTC	CASSEVSGNYGYTF
-	TRBV7-9	-	TRBJ2-7	TGTGCCAGCAGCTTAACGGGATTCTACGAGCAGTACTTC	CASSLTGFYEQYF
TRBD1	TRBV19	-	TRBJ2-7	TGTGCCAGTAAGACAGGGAAAGAAGAGCAGTACTTC	CASKTGKEEQYF
-	TRBV19	-	TRBJ1-1	TGTGCCAGTAGCCCCTTGGGAAGCGGCACTGAAGCTTTCTTT	CASSPLGSGTEAFF
-	TRBV22-1	few	TRBJ1-2	TGTCCTGGGAGCGCACCCGGGACAGGGGACTATGGCTACACCTTC	CPGSAPGTGDYGYTF
TRBD1	TRBV9	-	TRBJ1-3	TGTGCCAGCAGCGCAGCAGGGGGCTCTGGAAACACCATATATTTT	CASSAAGGSGNTIYF
TRBD1	TRBV18	-	TRBJ1-2	TGTGCCAGCTCACCTTCTAGGGACAGCAACTATGGCTACACCTTC	CASSPSRDSNYGYTF
-	TRBV6-5	-	TRBJ1-5	TGTGCCAGCAGTTACTCCTGGGAGGGCCCGAATCAGCCCCAGCATTTT	CASSYSWEGPNQPQHF
-	TRBV6-5	-	TRBJ2-7	TGTGCCAGCAGTTCCCCGACAAACTCCTACGAGCAGTACTTC	CASSSPTNSYEQYF
-	TRBV9	-	TRBJ2-5	TGTGCCAGCAGCGTAGGAGTCCAAGAGACCCAGTACTTC	CASSVGVQETQYF
-	TRBV28	-	TRBJ2-7	TGTGCCAGCAGTTCGATCAGAGTGCGGGGCTGGTACGAGCAGTACTTC	CASSSIRVRGWYEQYF
-	TRBV28	-	TRBJ2-7	TGTGCCAGCGCCAACCTACCCTACGAGCAGTACTTC	CASANLPYEQYF
-	TRBV7-8	-	TRBJ1-1	TGTGCCAGCAGTCGGGGGGGAACCACTGAAGCTTTCTTT	CASSRGGTTEAFF
-	TRBV18	-	TRBJ2-7	TGTGCCAGCTCACCGACAAGTTACGAGCAGTACTTC	CASSPTSYEQYF
TRBD1	TRBV2	-	TRBJ2-7	TGTGCCAGCAGTGAAGGACACAGGGGGAATTACGAGCAGTACTTC	CASSEGHRGNYEQYF
-	TRBV6-6	-	TRBJ2-7	TGTGCCAGCAGTCCTCGCTCCTACGAGCAGTACTTC	CASSPRSYEQYF
-	TRBV6-5	-	TRBJ1-4	TGTGCCAGCAGTCAGACGAGGATGCGAAATGAAAAACTGTTTTTT	CASSQTRMRNEKLFF
TRBD1	TRBV5-1	-	TRBJ2-1	TGCGCCAGCAGCTTGCCACCGGGACAGGGTAGAAATGAGCAGTTCTTC	CASSLPPGQGRNEQFF
-	TRBV19	-	TRBJ1-2	TGTGCCAGTAGTATTACGAGACAGGAGGAATCTAACTATGGCTACACCTTC	CASSITRQEESNYGYTF
TRBD1	TRBV6-5	-	TRBJ2-7	TGTGCCAGCAGCCTCAGGGGGCTATCCTCCTACGAGCAGTACTTC	CASSLRGLSSYEQYF
TRBD1	TRBV27	-	TRBJ2-7	TGTGCCAGCAGACACGACAATCTAGGGGGCAACTACGAGCAGTACTTC	CASRHDNLGGNYEQYF